The next 26 T cell receptor beta chains were all read from a single sample in a study of blood T cell repertoires in COVID-19. Measured with immunoSEQ multiplex PCR; TCRdb has only the in-frame clones, and not every one. This table has 27,000 or so clones, 70% to 85% appearing once. Sequenced sample: peripheral blood. All receptors derive from a man at least 80 years old with active or convalescent COVID-19.

V gene TRBV24-1 combines with J gene TRBJ2-7; 7 bases are shared with TRBD2. CDR3 length: 14 residues. V lost 4 bases to trimming and J lost 6 bases; unmatched junction nucleotides: 8. Germline V gene lookup returns CDR1 KGHDR and CDR2 SFDVKD. The CDR3 sequence: CATSEPGREGEQYF. CDR3 nucleotide sequence: TGTGCCACCAGTGAGCCAGGGAGGGAGGGCGAGCAGTACTTC.

The rearrangement joins TRBV28 to TRBJ2-1, with 16 bases that match TRBD2. Losses at the gene ends were 2 bases for V and 7 bases for J; bases not matched to a gene: 26. Germline V lookup: CDR1 MDHEN, CDR2 SYDVKM. CDR3 length: 24 amino acids. CDR3 amino acids: CASSLLITSGLAGGPPIFGNEQFF. The CDR3 DNA is TGTGCCAGCAGTTTACTGATAACCTCGGGACTAGCGGGAGGGCCTCCGATCTTCGGGAATGAGCAGTTCTTC.

The J gene is TRBJ2-4, the V gene TRBV6-6; D uncertain. V was clipped by 8 bases and J by 12 bases, with 14 bases between them. CDR3 length: 11 residues. Germline assignment: CDR1 MNHNY and CDR2 SVGAGI (reference sequence). Here the CDR3 DNA reads TGTGCCAGCGCCCAGACACATCATCAGTACTTC. Its protein is CASAQTHHQYF.

The V and J genes are TRBV19 and TRBJ2-1, with 8 bases lining up with TRBD1. The germline gives CDR1 LNHDA, CDR2 SQIVND (reference sequence). J gave up 4 bases and V 0 bases, and 8 bases lay outside the gene matches. CDR3 length equals 17 residues. DNA of the CDR3: TGTGCCAGTAGTATAGATTTCGTCAGGGGGCGGTACAATGAGCAGTTCTTC. It yields the protein CASSIDFVRGRYNEQFF.

The CDR3 DNA sequence: TGTGCCAGCACTCAGGGGTATGCAACTAATGAAAAACTGTTTTTT. Its translation: CASTQGYATNEKLFF. The V gene is TRBV5-6, the J gene TRBJ1-4; tentatively, D is TRBD1 (6 bases). The CDR3 is 15 residues long. Germline-derived CDR1 and CDR2 are SGHDT and YYEEEE. V lost 6 bases to trimming and J lost 0 bases, with 12 bases between them.

V is TRBV19 and J is TRBJ2-2; D unresolved. Germline CDR1 and CDR2: LNHDA and SQIVND (reference sequence). The V end lost 3 bases, the J end lost 1 base, and 6 bases lay between the germline ends. The CDR3 covers 14 residues. This CDR3 is CASSIGRNTGELFF. DNA for the CDR3: TGTGCCAGTAGTATTGGCAGGAACACCGGGGAGCTGTTTTTT.

The chain recombines TRBV4-1 with TRBJ1-5, with D tentatively TRBD1 (6 bases). There are 16 residues in the CDR3. V gave up 0 bases and J gave up 4 bases, with 13 bases separating them. Looked up from germline, CDR1 is MGHRA and CDR2 is YSYEKL. CDR3 protein: CASSQDLPTGNQPQHF. The CDR3 DNA reads TGCGCCAGCAGCCAAGATCTTCCCACAGGGAATCAGCCCCAGCATTTT.

The rearrangement joins TRBV7-9 to TRBJ1-1; TRBD1 aligns across 7 bases. Losses at the gene ends were 2 bases for V and 4 bases for J; bases not matched to a gene: 4. The germline CDR1 and CDR2 sequences are SEHNR and FQNEAQ (reference sequence). CDR3 length: 14 amino acids. This CDR3 is CASSLQGGPTEAFF. CDR3 bases: TGTGCCAGCAGCTTACAGGGGGGACCCACTGAAGCTTTCTTT.

To note about this clone: The junction departs from the called germline gene at one end, perhaps through a read error. This rearrangement joins TRBV5-4 to TRBJ1-1; D gene ambiguous. From germline, CDR1 is SGHNT and CDR2 YYREEE (reference sequence). The CDR3 is made up of 15 amino acids. The CDR3 bases are TGTGCCAGCAGCTTGGATGTGGGCCCGAACACTGAAACTTTCTTT. It translates to CASSLDVGPNTETFF.

The chain joins TRBV5-6 to TRBJ2-3; D remains ambiguous. CDR3 length: 12 amino acids. V lost 4 bases and J 2 bases, leaving 5 bases between the germline ends. Germline lookup yields CDR1 SGHDT and CDR2 YYEEEE. For the CDR3, the DNA is TGTGCCAGCAGCCTAGACACAGATACGCAGTATTTT. Translating gives CASSLDTDTQYF.

J is TRBJ2-1 and V is TRBV12-3 or TRBV12-4; D is perhaps TRBD2 (5 bases). CDR3 length: 13 amino acids. The V gene lost 4 bases and the J gene lost 9 bases, with 13 bases spanning the gap. CDR3 amino acids: CASSSRGPSEQFF. The CDR3 nucleotides are TGTGCCAGCAGTTCCAGAGGGCCTAGTGAGCAGTTCTTC.

The chain combines TRBV5-1 with TRBJ2-3; D might be TRBD1 (5 bases). Per the germline V gene, CDR1 is SGHRS and CDR2 is YFSETQ. Trimming pared 0 bases from V and 0 bases from J, leaving 5 bases between. The CDR3 loop spans 14 amino acids. CDR3 sequence reads: CASSLAGSTDTQYF. The DNA for the CDR3 is TGCGCCAGCAGCTTGGCAGGGAGCACAGATACGCAGTATTTT. Looking up the rest from reference TRBV5-1 and TRBJ2-3 gives the full variable domain: KAGVTQTPRYLIKTRGQQVTLSCSPISGHRSVSWYQQTPGQGLQFLFEYFSETQRNKGNFPGRFSGRQFSNSRSEMNVSTLELGDSALYLCASSLAGSTDTQYFGPGTRLTVL.

The rearrangement links TRBV3-1 (or the pseudogene TRBV3-2) to TRBJ2-7, with D possibly matching TRBD1 (5 bases). In germline, CDR1 is LGHDT, CDR2 YNNKEL (reference sequence). The V and J ends lost 1 base and 3 bases respectively, with 13 bases between them. This CDR3 comprises 15 residues. Here the CDR3 reads CASSQASGQGYEQYF. The CDR3 nucleotides are TGTGCCAGCAGCCAAGCGTCAGGGCAAGGCTACGAGCAGTACTTC.

This clone was recorded a few times. The rearrangement uses TRBV3-1 (or the pseudogene TRBV3-2) and TRBJ1-3; 7 bases line up with TRBD1. The CDR3 sequence is 16 residues long. After removal of 3 bases from V and 0 bases from J, the junction contained 5 bases not matched to a gene. Germline V gives CDR1 LGHDT, CDR2 YNNKEL (reference sequence). Here the CDR3 reads CASSQRDRNSGNTIYF. CDR3 coding DNA: TGTGCCAGCAGCCAGAGGGACAGAAACTCTGGAAACACCATATATTTT.

The V gene is TRBV6-5, the J gene TRBJ2-4; TRBD2 might be the D (5 bases). V dropped 5 bases and J dropped 7 bases, with 12 bases sitting between them. Germline CDR1 reads MNHEY; CDR2 reads SVGAGI. This CDR3 contains 13 residues. The CDR3 sequence is CASSKRGRNIQYF. The CDR3 region has the DNA TGTGCCAGCAGTAAACGGGGTCGGAACATTCAGTACTTC.

The V call is TRBV3-1 (or the pseudogene TRBV3-2), the J call TRBJ1-1; perhaps TRBD1 as D (5 bases). From germline, CDR1 is LGHDT and CDR2 YNNKEL (reference sequence). The CDR3 sequence is 13 residues long. V lost 6 bases, J lost 6 bases, and 14 bases lay in between. Here the CDR3 reads CASSRGLRAEAFF. The DNA for the CDR3 is TGTGCCAGCAGTCGGGGGTTACGAGCTGAAGCTTTCTTT.

V gene TRBV18 combines with J gene TRBJ1-1; 7 bases map to TRBD1. The CDR3 totals 15 residues. V shed 1 base and J 4 bases; nucleotides not matched to a gene: 6. Germline V gene data show CDR1 as KGHSH and CDR2 as LQKENI. The CDR3 reads CASSPRTGDLTEAFF. In nucleotides, the CDR3 is TGTGCCAGCTCACCACGGACAGGAGACCTCACTGAAGCTTTCTTT.

This chain uses TRBV5-4 with TRBJ1-1; the D gene is possibly TRBD1 (5 bases). The CDR3 covers 15 residues. The germline V and J ends were trimmed by 5 bases and 7 bases, with 21 bases remaining between them. CDR1 and CDR2 from the germline V gene are SGHNT and YYREEE (reference sequence). Here the CDR3 DNA reads TGTGCCAGCAGGGACCCGGGGGTGGCGGCGGGTGAAGCTTTCTTT. Amino acids: CASRDPGVAAGEAFF.

The rearrangement joins TRBV7-9 to TRBJ1-2; D is possibly TRBD1 (5 bases). Germline V lookup: CDR1 SEHNR, CDR2 FQNEAQ (reference sequence). Trimming took 2 bases from V and 6 from J, leaving 7 bases between them. The CDR3 sequence is 12 residues long. CDR3 nucleotide sequence: TGTGCCAGCAGCTTAAGGGGCCATGGCTACACCTTC. Amino acids: CASSLRGHGYTF.

This clone was detected only once. The rearrangement uses TRBV7-2 and TRBJ2-1; D is unclear. V shed 4 bases and J shed 8 bases, with 21 bases lying between them. CDR3 size: 16 residues. Germline values: CDR1 SGHTA, CDR2 FQGNSA. The CDR3: CASSSRFSPFSDEQFF. The DNA for the CDR3 is TGTGCCAGCAGCTCTCGCTTTAGCCCATTTAGTGATGAGCAGTTCTTC.

By share, this clone counts as medium-sized. The chain has TRBV6-5 and TRBJ2-7, with D possibly matching TRBD1 (5 bases). CDR3 length: 13 residues. The germline V gene has CDR1 MNHEY and CDR2 SVGAGI. The germline V and J ends were trimmed by 4 bases and 5 bases, with 12 bases remaining between them. The CDR3: CASSLYRNHEQYF. The CDR3 DNA reads as TGTGCCAGCAGTTTATACAGGAATCACGAGCAGTACTTC.

The V call is TRBV24-1, the J call TRBJ2-1; 9 nucleotides agree with TRBD2. This CDR3 has 17 amino acids. The germline V gene encodes CDR1 KGHDR and CDR2 SFDVKD. Losses at the gene ends were 2 bases for V and 7 bases for J; bases not matched to a gene: 11. In DNA, the CDR3 is TGTGCCACCAGTGATTCCGTCAGGCGGGAGGGAAGGAATGAGCAGTTCTTC. Translating gives CATSDSVRREGRNEQFF.

The rearrangement uses TRBV7-8 and TRBJ2-3; 7 bases align to TRBD1. Germline trimming cut 1 base from V and 5 bases from J; bases unmatched to any gene: 0. The CDR3 runs 13 residues. In germline, CDR1 is SGHVS, CDR2 FQNEAQ. The CDR3 reads CASSLDRGDTQYF. The CDR3 DNA is TGTGCCAGCAGCTTAGACAGGGGAGATACGCAGTATTTT.

The chain recombines TRBV10-3 with TRBJ1-2; maybe TRBD1 (5 bases). Trimming shortened V by 3 bases and J by 10 bases, and 15 bases separated the two germline ends. The germline V gene has CDR1 ENHRY and CDR2 SYGVKD. CDR3 size: 13 residues. The CDR3 coding sequence is TGTGCCATCAGTGATGTCAGGGAGGCGGACTACACCTTC. Translation gives CAISDVREADYTF.

The J gene is TRBJ1-3, the V gene TRBV19; 9 bases are shared with TRBD1. Trimming cost V 7 bases and J 8 bases; bases outside gene matches: 3. This CDR3 has 12 amino acids. Germline lookup yields CDR1 LNHDA and CDR2 SQIVND (reference sequence). The CDR3: CASKTGGDTIYF. The CDR3 DNA sequence: TGTGCCAGTAAGACAGGGGGAGACACCATATATTTT.

The chain joins TRBV2 to TRBJ2-3; 7 positions match TRBD2. The germline gives CDR1 SNHLY, CDR2 FYNNEI. V dropped 5 bases and J dropped 5; count of bases not matched to a gene: 4. The CDR3 loop spans 13 amino acids. CDR3 in amino acids: CASSPGGGDTQYF. The CDR3 nucleotides read TGTGCCAGCAGTCCTGGGGGGGGAGATACGCAGTATTTT.